A single sample gave rise to the 13 T cell receptor beta chains below, sequenced in a study of shared clonotypes between healthy human individuals. Libraries were prepared by immunoSEQ multiplex PCR; TCRdb keeps only in-frame clonotypes and omits some of them. The table has just over 2,000,000 clones, 85% to 95% seen once; the top ten hold 0.1% to 0.15%. Input material: naive CD4+ T cells sorted from blood. Noted subset: CD45RA+ positively selected. The source of these receptors is a man aged 18 to 30 in good health.

Regarding this clone: The same CDR3 arises from other DNA sequences in this sample as well. The V and J genes are TRBV5-4 and TRBJ1-4, with 9 bases aligning to TRBD1. The CDR3 covers 15 residues. V trimming: 0 bases; J trimming: 8 bases; junction bases outside the gene matches: 5. CDR1 SGHNT and CDR2 YYREEE come from the germline V gene (reference sequence). The CDR3 nucleotides are TGTGCCAGCAGCTTGGGGGGACAGGGATTCGAAAAACTGTTTTTT. This encodes CASSLGGQGFEKLFF.

Here the CDR3 reads CASSFMTDTQYF. CDR3 coding DNA: TGTGCCAGCAGCTTTATGACAGATACGCAGTATTTT. The V gene is TRBV7-2, the J gene TRBJ2-3; D is uncertain. This CDR3 is 12 amino acids long. V was cut by 3 bases and J by 3 bases, with 4 bases left in between. Germline V gene sequence: CDR1 SGHTA, CDR2 FQGNSA.

The chain joins TRBV11-3 to TRBJ2-2; 8 positions match TRBD2. The CDR3 length is 17 residues. The ends lost 4 bases at V and 4 bases at J; junction bases unmatched: 11. The germline CDR1 and CDR2 sequences are SGHNT and YENEEA. CDR3 residues: CASSSHWGSGVTGELFF. The CDR3 nucleotides are TGTGCCAGCAGCTCTCACTGGGGTAGCGGGGTCACCGGGGAGCTGTTTTTT.

This clone was seen once. This sequence joins TRBV4-1 and TRBJ2-1; D is unclear. The V gene lost 0 bases and the J gene lost 1 base, with 4 bases spanning the gap. This CDR3 has 14 residues. CDR1 and CDR2 (germline): MGHRA, YSYEKL. The CDR3 DNA reads TGCGCCAGCAGCCAAGATAAATCCTACAATGAGCAGTTCTTC. Translation: CASSQDKSYNEQFF.

The gene calls are TRBV9 and TRBJ2-1, with D uncertain. Trimming left V 0 bases short and J 5 bases short, with 21 bases between. The CDR3 sequence is 18 residues long. Germline CDR1 and CDR2: SGDLS and YYNGEE. The CDR3 coding sequence is TGTGCCAGCAGCGTAGCACAATACGGGTTGTTGGGGAACAATGAGCAGTTCTTC. Its translation is CASSVAQYGLLGNNEQFF.

The V and J genes are TRBV18 and TRBJ2-1; unclear D gene. CDR1 and CDR2 from the germline V gene are KGHSH and LQKENI. The germline V and J ends were trimmed by 4 bases and 1 base, with 17 bases remaining between them. The CDR3 spans 17 residues. The CDR3 DNA is TGTGCCAGCTCACTTAACCAGGCTACGGCATCCTACAATGAGCAGTTCTTC. This gives the protein CASSLNQATASYNEQFF.

On this clone itself: The same CDR3 is also encoded by other DNA sequences in this sample. The J gene is TRBJ1-5, the V gene TRBV28; D ambiguous. Deletions cut 3 bases from V and 6 bases from J, with 6 bases between. This CDR3 contains 12 residues. Germline assignment: CDR1 MDHEN and CDR2 SYDVKM. CDR3 in DNA: TGTGCCAGCAGTTTGCGCGGTCAGCCCCAGCATTTT. This encodes CASSLRGQPQHF.

V gene TRBV10-3 combines with J gene TRBJ1-2, with 11 bases identical to TRBD1. CDR1 and CDR2 (germline): ENHRY, SYGVKD. The length of the CDR3 is 17 residues. V was pared by 2 bases and J by 0 bases, with 5 bases of the junction left unmatched. For the CDR3, the DNA is TGTGCCATCAGTGAGACCCGGACAGGGGGCTCTAACTATGGCTACACCTTC. It translates to CAISETRTGGSNYGYTF.

The gene calls are TRBV5-1 and TRBJ2-2; D unclear. Germline V gene sequence: CDR1 SGHRS, CDR2 YFSETQ. The CDR3 is 16 amino acids. V dropped 0 bases and J dropped 2 bases, with 11 bases sitting between them. The chain's CDR3 is CASSLAARGNTGELFF. The CDR3 coding sequence is TGCGCCAGCAGCTTGGCGGCACGAGGAAACACCGGGGAGCTGTTTTTT.

This clone has a count of ten or more. The rearrangement links TRBV7-2 to TRBJ2-7; D is ambiguous. This CDR3 spans 14 amino acids. The germline V and J ends were trimmed by 2 bases and 7 bases, with 15 bases remaining between them. The germline CDR1 and CDR2 sequences are SGHTA and FQGNSA. DNA for the CDR3: TGTGCCAGCAGCTTACAGCCCCTTTTGAATGAGCAGTACTTC. Its protein product is CASSLQPLLNEQYF. Based on the CDR3 plus reference TRBV7-2 and TRBJ2-7, the full variable domain is GAGVSQSPSNKVTEKGKDVELRCDPISGHTALYWYRQSLGQGLEFLIYFQGNSAPDKSGLPSDRFSAERTGGSVSTLTIQRTQQEDSAVYLCASSLQPLLNEQYFGPGTRLTVT.

The gene calls are TRBV5-5 and TRBJ1-3; D not resolved. Trimming stripped 4 bases from V and 0 bases from J, with 14 bases between. CDR1 and CDR2 (germline): SGHKS, YYEKEE (reference sequence). The CDR3 contains 16 residues. This chain's CDR3 is CASSRATVSSGNTIYF. The DNA of the CDR3 is TGTGCCAGCAGCCGGGCAACCGTTAGCTCTGGAAACACCATATATTTT.

This chain connects TRBV10-1 to TRBJ2-1; 7 bases agree with TRBD1. The CDR3 sequence is 15 residues long. Trimming took 4 bases from V and 1 from J; bases not matched to a gene: 4. CDR1 and CDR2 (germline): WNHNN, SYGVQD (reference sequence). The chain's CDR3 is CASSAGGKSYNEQFF. Written as DNA, the CDR3 is TGCGCCAGCAGTGCAGGGGGTAAATCCTACAATGAGCAGTTCTTC.

The chain combines TRBV7-3 with TRBJ1-3, with a tentative D call TRBD1 (5 bases). V was pared by 2 bases and J by 2 bases, with 10 bases between. This CDR3 has 15 amino acids. The V gene's germline CDR1 is SGHTA and CDR2 FQGTGA. CDR3 sequence reads: CASSLWLGAGNTIYF. CDR3 in DNA: TGTGCCAGCAGCTTATGGCTGGGGGCTGGAAACACCATATATTTT.